This paragraph reports one T cell receptor beta chain. TCRdb's copy holds only in-frame clones and misses some; the assay was immunoSEQ multiplex PCR. The table lists some 25,000 clones, 75% to 85% of them singletons. The entry originates in a study of control samples from healthy donors and cancer patients. CDR1 LGHNA and CDR2 YSLEER come from the germline V gene. Trimming shortened V by 1 base and J by 8 bases, and 17 bases separated the two germline ends. The CDR3 loop spans 15 amino acids. The specimen sequenced was PBMCs. This chain links TRBV4-3 with TRBJ1-2; D may be TRBD1 (5 bases). The clonotype was recovered from a man between 60 and 75 years old with colorectal cancer. The CDR3 DNA reads as TGCGCCAGCAGCCAAGCATCTAACTTCGGGGGGGGCTACACCTTC. Protein sequence: CASSQASNFGGGYTF.